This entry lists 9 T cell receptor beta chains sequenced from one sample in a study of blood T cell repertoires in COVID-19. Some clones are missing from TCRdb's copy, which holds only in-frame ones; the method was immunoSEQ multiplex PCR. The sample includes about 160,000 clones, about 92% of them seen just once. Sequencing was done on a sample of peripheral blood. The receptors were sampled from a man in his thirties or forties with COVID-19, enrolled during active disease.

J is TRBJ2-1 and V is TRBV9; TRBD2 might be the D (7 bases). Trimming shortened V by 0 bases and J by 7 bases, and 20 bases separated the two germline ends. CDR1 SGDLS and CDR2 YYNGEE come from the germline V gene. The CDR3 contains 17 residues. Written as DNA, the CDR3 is TGTGCCAGCAGCGTAGGGTGGGGGGGGCGTTTTAAGAATGAGCAGTTCTTC. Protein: CASSVGWGGRFKNEQFF.

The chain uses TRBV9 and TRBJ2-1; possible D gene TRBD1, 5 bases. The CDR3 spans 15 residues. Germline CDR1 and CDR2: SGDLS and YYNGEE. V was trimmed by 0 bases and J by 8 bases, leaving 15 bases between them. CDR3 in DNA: TGTGCCAGCAGCGTAGGTGCCAGGGTAGTAGATGAGCAGTTCTTC. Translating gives CASSVGARVVDEQFF. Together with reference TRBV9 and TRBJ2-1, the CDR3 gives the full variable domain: DSGVTQTPKHLITATGQRVTLRCSPRSGDLSVYWYQQSLDQGLQFLIQYYNGEERAKGNILERFSAQQFPDLHSELNLSSLELGDSALYFCASSVGARVVDEQFFGPGTRLTVL.

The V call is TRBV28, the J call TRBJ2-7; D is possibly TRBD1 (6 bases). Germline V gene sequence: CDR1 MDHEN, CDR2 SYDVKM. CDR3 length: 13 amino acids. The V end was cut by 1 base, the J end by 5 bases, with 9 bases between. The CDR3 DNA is TGTGCCAGCAGTTTATCAGGGGTTAACGAGCAGTACTTC. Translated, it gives CASSLSGVNEQYF.

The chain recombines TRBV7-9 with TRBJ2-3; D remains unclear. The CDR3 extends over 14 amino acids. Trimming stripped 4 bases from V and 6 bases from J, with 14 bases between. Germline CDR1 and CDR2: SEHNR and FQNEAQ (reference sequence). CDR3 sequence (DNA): TGTGCCAGCAGCTCACCCCGACTCAGCGATACGCAGTATTTT. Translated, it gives CASSSPRLSDTQYF.

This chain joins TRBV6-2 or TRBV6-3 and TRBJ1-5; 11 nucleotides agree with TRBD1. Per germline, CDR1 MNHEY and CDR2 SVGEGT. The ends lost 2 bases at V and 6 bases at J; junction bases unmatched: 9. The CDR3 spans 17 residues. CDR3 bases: TGTGCCAGCAGTTACGCCGGGACAGGGGGAAGAGGTCAGCCCCAGCATTTT. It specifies CASSYAGTGGRGQPQHF.

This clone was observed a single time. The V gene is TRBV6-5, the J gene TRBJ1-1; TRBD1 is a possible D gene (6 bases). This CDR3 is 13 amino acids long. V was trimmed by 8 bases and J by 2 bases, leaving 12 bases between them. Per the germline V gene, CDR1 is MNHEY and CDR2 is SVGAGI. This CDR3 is CASLQGSNTEAFF. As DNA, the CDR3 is TGTGCCAGCCTACAGGGCTCCAACACTGAAGCTTTCTTT.

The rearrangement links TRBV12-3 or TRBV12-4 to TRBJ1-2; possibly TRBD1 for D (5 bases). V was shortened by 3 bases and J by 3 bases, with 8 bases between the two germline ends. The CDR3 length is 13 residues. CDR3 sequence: CASSFSGDYGYTF. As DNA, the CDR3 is TGTGCCAGCAGTTTTTCGGGGGACTATGGCTACACCTTC.

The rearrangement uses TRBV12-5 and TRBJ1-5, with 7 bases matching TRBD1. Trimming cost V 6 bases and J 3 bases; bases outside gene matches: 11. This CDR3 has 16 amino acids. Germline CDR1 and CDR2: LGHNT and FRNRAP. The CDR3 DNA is TGTGCTAGTGGGAAATACAGGGGTGGTTACAATCAGCCCCAGCATTTT. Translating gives CASGKYRGGYNQPQHF.

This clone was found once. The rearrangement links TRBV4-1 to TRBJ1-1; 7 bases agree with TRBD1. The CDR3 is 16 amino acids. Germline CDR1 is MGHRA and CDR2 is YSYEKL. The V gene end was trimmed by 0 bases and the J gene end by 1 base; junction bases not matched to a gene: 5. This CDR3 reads CASSQDWRGPNTEAFF. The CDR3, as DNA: TGCGCCAGCAGCCAAGATTGGAGGGGGCCGAACACTGAAGCTTTCTTT.